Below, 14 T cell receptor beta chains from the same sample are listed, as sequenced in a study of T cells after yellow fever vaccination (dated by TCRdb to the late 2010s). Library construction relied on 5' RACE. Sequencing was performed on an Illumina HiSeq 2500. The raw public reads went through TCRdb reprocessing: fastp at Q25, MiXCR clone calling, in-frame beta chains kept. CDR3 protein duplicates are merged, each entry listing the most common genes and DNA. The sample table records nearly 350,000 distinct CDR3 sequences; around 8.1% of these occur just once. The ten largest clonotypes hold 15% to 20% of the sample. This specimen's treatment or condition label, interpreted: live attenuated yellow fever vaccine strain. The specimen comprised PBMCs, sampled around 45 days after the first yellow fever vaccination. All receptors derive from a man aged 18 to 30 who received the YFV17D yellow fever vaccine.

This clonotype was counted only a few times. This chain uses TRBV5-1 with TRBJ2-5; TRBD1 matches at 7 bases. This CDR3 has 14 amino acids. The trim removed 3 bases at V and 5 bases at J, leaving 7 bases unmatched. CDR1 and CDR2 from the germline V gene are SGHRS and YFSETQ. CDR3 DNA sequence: TGCGCCAGCAGCTGGAGACAGGGAATCGAGACCCAGTACTTC. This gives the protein CASSWRQGIETQYF.

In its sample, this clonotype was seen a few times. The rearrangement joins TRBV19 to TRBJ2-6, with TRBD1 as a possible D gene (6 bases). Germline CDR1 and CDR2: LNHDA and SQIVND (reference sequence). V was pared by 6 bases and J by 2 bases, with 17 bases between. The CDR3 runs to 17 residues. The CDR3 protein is CASRTSGHGTGANVLTF. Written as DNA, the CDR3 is TGTGCCAGTAGAACTTCGGGACATGGAACTGGGGCCAACGTCCTGACTTTC.

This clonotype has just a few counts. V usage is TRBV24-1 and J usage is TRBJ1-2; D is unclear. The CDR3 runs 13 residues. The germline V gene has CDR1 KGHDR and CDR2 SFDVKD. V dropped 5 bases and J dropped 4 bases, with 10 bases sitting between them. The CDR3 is CATSAEKSYGYTF. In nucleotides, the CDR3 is TGTGCCACCAGTGCCGAGAAGAGCTATGGCTACACCTTC.

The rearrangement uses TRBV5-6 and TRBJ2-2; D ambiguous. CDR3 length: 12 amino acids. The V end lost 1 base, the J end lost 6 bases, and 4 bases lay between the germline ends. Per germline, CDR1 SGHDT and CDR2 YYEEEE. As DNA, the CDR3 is TGTGCCAGCAGCTTGTGGGCCGGGGAGCTGTTTTTT. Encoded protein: CASSLWAGELFF.

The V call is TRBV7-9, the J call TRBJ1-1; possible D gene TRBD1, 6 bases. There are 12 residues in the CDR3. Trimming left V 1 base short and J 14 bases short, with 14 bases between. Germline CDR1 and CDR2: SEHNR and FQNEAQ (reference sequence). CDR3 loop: CASSLEGTGTFF. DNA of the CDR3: TGTGCCAGCAGCTTAGAGGGCACAGGGACCTTCTTT.

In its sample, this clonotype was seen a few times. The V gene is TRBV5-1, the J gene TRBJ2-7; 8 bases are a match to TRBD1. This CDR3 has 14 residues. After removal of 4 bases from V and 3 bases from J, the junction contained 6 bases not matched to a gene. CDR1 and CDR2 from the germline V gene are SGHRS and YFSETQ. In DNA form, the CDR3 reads TGCGCCAGCAGCCTACAGGGGGAGAGCTACGAGCAGTACTTC. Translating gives CASSLQGESYEQYF.

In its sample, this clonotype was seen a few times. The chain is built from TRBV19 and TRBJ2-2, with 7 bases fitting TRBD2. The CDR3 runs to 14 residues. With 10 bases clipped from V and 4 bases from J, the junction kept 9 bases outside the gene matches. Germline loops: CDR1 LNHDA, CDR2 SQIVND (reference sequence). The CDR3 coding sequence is TGTGCCACCATGCCGGAGCGGGGCACCGGGGAGCTGTTTTTT. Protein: CATMPERGTGELFF.

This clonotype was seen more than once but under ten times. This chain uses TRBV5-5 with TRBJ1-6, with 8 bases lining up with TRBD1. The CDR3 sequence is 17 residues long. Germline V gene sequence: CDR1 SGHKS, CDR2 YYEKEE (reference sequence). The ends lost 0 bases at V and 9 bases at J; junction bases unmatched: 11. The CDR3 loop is CASSLGQGAGYASPLHF. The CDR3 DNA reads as TGTGCCAGCAGCTTGGGCCAGGGGGCCGGGTACGCTTCACCCCTCCACTTT.

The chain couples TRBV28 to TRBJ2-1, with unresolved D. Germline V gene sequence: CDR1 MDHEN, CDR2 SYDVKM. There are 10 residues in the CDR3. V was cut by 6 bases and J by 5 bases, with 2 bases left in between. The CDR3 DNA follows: TGTGCCAGCAGGCACAATGAGCAGTTCTTC. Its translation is CASRHNEQFF.

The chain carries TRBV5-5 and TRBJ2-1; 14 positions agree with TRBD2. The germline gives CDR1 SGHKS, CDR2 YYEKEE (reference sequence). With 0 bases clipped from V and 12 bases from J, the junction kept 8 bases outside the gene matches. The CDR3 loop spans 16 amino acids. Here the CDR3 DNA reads TGTGCCAGCAGCTTGGCCCCGGGACTAGCGGGGGACACGCAGTTCTTC. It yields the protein CASSLAPGLAGDTQFF.

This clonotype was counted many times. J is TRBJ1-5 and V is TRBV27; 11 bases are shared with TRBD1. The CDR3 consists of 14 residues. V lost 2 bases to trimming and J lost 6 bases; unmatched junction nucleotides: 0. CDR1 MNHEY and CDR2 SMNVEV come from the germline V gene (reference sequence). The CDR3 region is CASSLGTGGQPQHF. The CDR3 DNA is TGTGCCAGCAGTTTAGGGACAGGGGGTCAGCCCCAGCATTTT.

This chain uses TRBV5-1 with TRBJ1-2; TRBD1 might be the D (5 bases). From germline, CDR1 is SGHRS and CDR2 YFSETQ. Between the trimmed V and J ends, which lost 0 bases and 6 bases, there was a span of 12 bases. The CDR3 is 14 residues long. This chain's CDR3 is CASSLGQGGNGYTF. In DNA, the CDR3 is TGCGCCAGCAGCTTGGGCCAGGGAGGGAATGGCTACACCTTC.

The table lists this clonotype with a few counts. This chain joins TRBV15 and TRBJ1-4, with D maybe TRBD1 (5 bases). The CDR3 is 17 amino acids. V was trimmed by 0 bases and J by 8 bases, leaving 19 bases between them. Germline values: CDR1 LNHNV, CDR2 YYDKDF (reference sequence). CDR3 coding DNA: TGTGCCACCAGCAGAGAGGGGGTTCGGGCGGCCGCGGAAAAACTGTTTTTT. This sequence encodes CATSREGVRAAAEKLFF.

The CDR3 protein is CASSLALSSYNEQFF. The DNA of the CDR3 is TGTGCCAGCAGCTTGGCCTTGAGCTCCTACAATGAGCAGTTCTTC. The V call is TRBV11-1, the J call TRBJ2-1, with D hard to call. V lost 3 bases, J lost 0 bases, and 9 bases lay in between. There are 15 residues in the CDR3. CDR1 SGHAT and CDR2 FQDESV come from the germline V gene (reference sequence).